Presented here are 29 T cell receptor beta chains from one specimen sequenced in a study of T cells in Graves' hyperthyroidism and ophthalmopathy. Template material for amplifying TCR beta CDR3 regions consisted of RNA transcripts. Using the HTBI primer set, a first-round RT-PCR was run on the TCR CDR3. TCRdb analysed the multiplex PCR reads with MiXCR anew, one entry per CDR3 protein. The sample records roughly 93,000 distinct CDR3 sequences, under 65% being singletons. What was sequenced was blood. The source is a woman in her 40s with Graves' hyperthyroidism.

V gene TRBV11-2 combines with J gene TRBJ1-1, with D unresolved. V lost 9 bases and J lost 6, with 5 bases in between. The CDR3 sequence is 9 residues long. Germline V CDR1 and CDR2: SGHAT, FQNNGV. The CDR3 loop is CASRPEAFF. The CDR3 DNA reads TGTGCCAGTAGACCTGAAGCTTTCTTT.

This rearrangement joins TRBV7-2 to TRBJ1-1; TRBD1 is a possible D gene (5 bases). Trimming left V 3 bases short and J 4 bases short, with 9 bases between. CDR1 is SGHTA, CDR2 FQGNSA, per germline. The CDR3 extends over 13 amino acids. The CDR3 is CASSLGVGTEAFF. The CDR3 DNA reads as TGTGCCAGCAGCTTGGGGGTTGGCACTGAAGCTTTCTTT.

This clonotype was detected only a few times. The chain recombines TRBV3-1 with TRBJ1-2; no clear D gene. With 4 bases removed from V and 7 bases from J, the gap between germline ends came to 13 bases. This CDR3 contains 13 residues. CDR1 and CDR2 from the germline V gene are LGHDT and YNNKEL (reference sequence). The CDR3 DNA reads TGTGCCAGCAGCCCCCTCGGGAGGAGTGGCTACACCTTC. This sequence encodes CASSPLGRSGYTF.

The rearrangement joins TRBV16 to TRBJ1-1; D may be TRBD1 (6 bases). The CDR3 consists of 15 residues. Trimming shortened V by 10 bases and J by 7 bases, and 25 bases separated the two germline ends. Germline CDR1 reads KGHSY; CDR2 reads FQNENV. For the CDR3, the DNA is TGTGCCATCCTATCTGGGGGCATGAAGGCTCTTGAAGCTTTCTTT. Residues: CAILSGGMKALEAFF.

The chain couples TRBV29-1 to TRBJ2-3; 9 bases fit TRBD1. Germline-derived CDR1 and CDR2 are SQVTM and ANQGSEA. The CDR3 extends over 12 amino acids. V gave up 6 bases and J gave up 7 bases; unmatched junction bases: 5. Written as DNA, the CDR3 is TGCAGCGTAGGAACAGGGGGCCATACGCAGTATTTT. This sequence encodes CSVGTGGHTQYF.

This clonotype was detected many times. V is TRBV5-1 and J is TRBJ2-3; tentatively, D is TRBD1 or TRBD2 (5 bases each). Trimming removed 0 bases at V and 4 bases at J, with 12 bases between. The germline V gene encodes CDR1 SGHRS and CDR2 YFSETQ. The CDR3 extends over 15 amino acids. The CDR3 coding sequence is TGCGCCAGCAGCTTGGACGGGGCTGTCCCAGATACGCAGTATTTT. Translating gives CASSLDGAVPDTQYF. The whole variable domain, filled in from reference TRBV5-1 and TRBJ2-3, reads KAGVTQTPRYLIKTRGQQVTLSCSPISGHRSVSWYQQTPGQGLQFLFEYFSETQRNKGNFPGRFSGRQFSNSRSEMNVSTLELGDSALYLCASSLDGAVPDTQYFGPGTRLTVL.

J is TRBJ2-5 and V is TRBV20-1, with TRBD1 matching 8 bases. The germline V gene has CDR1 DFQATT and CDR2 SNEGSKA (reference sequence). J lost 9 bases, V lost 0 bases, and 15 bases had no gene match. The CDR3 is 16 amino acids. This chain's CDR3 is CSARDGQGVGNQPQYF. Written as DNA, the CDR3 is TGCAGTGCTAGAGACGGACAGGGAGTAGGCAATCAGCCCCAGTACTTC.

This sequence joins TRBV29-1 and TRBJ2-5, with D maybe TRBD1 (6 bases). V was shortened by 6 bases and J by 3 bases, with 11 bases between the two germline ends. Germline V CDR1 and CDR2: SQVTM, ANQGSEA. This CDR3 has 12 amino acids. In DNA form, the CDR3 reads TGCAGCGTAGGAACAGGGAAAGAGACCCAGTACTTC. It specifies CSVGTGKETQYF.

This clonotype was detected many times. This chain joins TRBV20-1 and TRBJ2-7; weak D call: TRBD2 (5 bases). Trimming took 0 bases from V and 2 from J, leaving 11 bases between them. Germline lookup yields CDR1 DFQATT and CDR2 SNEGSKA (reference sequence). CDR3 length equals 14 residues. The CDR3 reads CSARDGRSTYEQYF. In DNA, the CDR3 is TGCAGTGCTAGAGATGGGAGAAGCACCTACGAGCAGTACTTC.

The chain couples TRBV13 to TRBJ1-5, with D maybe TRBD1 (6 bases). Trimming shortened V by 10 bases and J by 6 bases, and 19 bases separated the two germline ends. Germline V gives CDR1 PRHDT, CDR2 FYEKMQ (reference sequence). The CDR3 consists of 14 residues. The CDR3 sequence is CATSANGGVQPQHF. In DNA form, the CDR3 reads TGTGCCACCAGTGCAAATGGGGGCGTTCAGCCCCAGCATTTT.

In this sample, this clonotype turned up many times. The chain links TRBV7-9 to TRBJ1-5, with 7 bases identical to TRBD1. V gave up 5 bases and J gave up 4 bases; unmatched junction bases: 5. The CDR3 is 14 residues long. Germline assignment: CDR1 SEHNR and CDR2 FQNEAQ (reference sequence). CDR3 DNA sequence: TGTGCCAGCAGCGCCGGGACAGAGAATCAGCCCCAGCATTTT. Translated: CASSAGTENQPQHF.

The V and J genes are TRBV7-2 and TRBJ2-3; D might be TRBD1 (5 bases). The germline CDR1 and CDR2 sequences are SGHTA and FQGNSA. There are 16 residues in the CDR3. V lost 5 bases, J lost 4 bases, and 19 bases lay in between. The CDR3 nucleotides are TGTGCCAGCAGCCAAGGGGTTAACCAAGGGGCAGATACGCAGTATTTT. It is translated as CASSQGVNQGADTQYF. Together with reference TRBV7-2 and TRBJ2-3, the CDR3 gives the full variable domain: GAGVSQSPSNKVTEKGKDVELRCDPISGHTALYWYRQSLGQGLEFLIYFQGNSAPDKSGLPSDRFSAERTGGSVSTLTIQRTQQEDSAVYLCASSQGVNQGADTQYFGPGTRLTVL.

The genes are TRBV7-6 and TRBJ2-1; TRBD2 matches 9 bases. Losses at the gene ends were 3 bases for V and 6 bases for J; bases not matched to a gene: 9. The CDR3 consists of 16 residues. Germline V gives CDR1 SGHVS, CDR2 FNYEAQ. This chain's CDR3 is CASSFMTSGLGNEQFF. The CDR3 DNA sequence: TGTGCCAGCAGCTTTATGACTAGCGGTCTGGGCAATGAGCAGTTCTTC. Full variable domain (missing parts from reference TRBV7-6 and TRBJ2-1): GAGVSQSPRYKVTKRGQDVALRCDPISGHVSLYWYRQALGQGPEFLTYFNYEAQQDKSGLPNDRFSAERPEGSISTLTIQRTEQRDSAMYRCASSFMTSGLGNEQFFGPGTRLTVL.

This clonotype was seen repeatedly, ten times or more. The chain carries TRBV20-1 and TRBJ2-2; no firm D call. This CDR3 contains 14 residues. Trimming stripped 2 bases from V and 1 base from J, with 8 bases between. Per germline, CDR1 DFQATT and CDR2 SNEGSKA (reference sequence). CDR3 DNA sequence: TGCAGTGCTAGAAAACAAGAGAACACCGGGGAGCTGTTTTTT. Amino acids: CSARKQENTGELFF.

V is TRBV7-6 and J is TRBJ2-6; D not resolved. V was shortened by 6 bases and J by 8 bases, with 11 bases between the two germline ends. The CDR3 loop spans 13 amino acids. Germline CDR1 SGHVS, CDR2 FNYEAQ. CDR3 region: CASRPPGSNVLTF. The CDR3 nucleotides are TGTGCCAGCAGACCTCCGGGTTCCAACGTCCTGACTTTC.

This clonotype has ten or more counts. V and J are TRBV7-8 and TRBJ2-3; the D gene is possibly TRBD2 (6 bases). The length of the CDR3 is 14 residues. Germline V gene sequence: CDR1 SGHVS, CDR2 FQNEAQ. Deletions cut 2 bases from V and 2 bases from J, with 8 bases between. The CDR3 coding sequence is TGTGCCAGCAGCTTAAGGCGGGACACAGATACGCAGTATTTT. Its protein is CASSLRRDTDTQYF. The whole variable domain, filled in from reference TRBV7-8 and TRBJ2-3, reads GAGVSQSPRYKVAKRGQDVALRCDPISGHVSLFWYQQALGQGPEFLTYFQNEAQLDKSGLPSDRFFAERPEGSVSTLKIQRTQQEDSAVYLCASSLRRDTDTQYFGPGTRLTVL.

The chain's CDR3 is CASSPSGLAGGPYEQYF. CDR3 sequence (DNA): TGTGCCAGCAGCCCATCGGGACTAGCGGGAGGGCCTTACGAGCAGTACTTC. J is TRBJ2-7 and V is TRBV7-3, with 16 bases that match TRBD2. The CDR3 totals 17 residues. From germline, CDR1 is SGHTA and CDR2 FQGTGA. V lost 5 bases to trimming and J lost 4 bases; unmatched junction nucleotides: 8.

This chain joins TRBV25-1 and TRBJ1-4; weak D call: TRBD1 (5 bases). This CDR3 contains 13 residues. Germline V gene lookup returns CDR1 MGHDK and CDR2 SYGVNS. Trimming stripped 8 bases from V and 2 bases from J, with 9 bases between. CDR3 amino acids: CASLGRTNEKLFF. The CDR3 nucleotides read TGTGCCAGCTTGGGACGGACTAATGAAAAACTGTTTTTT.

This clonotype was seen repeatedly, ten times or more. V gene TRBV29-1 combines with J gene TRBJ2-7; the match to TRBD1 covers 10 bases. The CDR3 length is 12 residues. Trimming cost V 7 bases and J 2 bases; bases outside gene matches: 2. Germline-derived CDR1 and CDR2 are SQVTM and ANQGSEA. CDR3 region: CSADRGPYEQYF. The CDR3 nucleotides are TGCAGCGCTGACAGGGGGCCCTACGAGCAGTACTTC.

This clonotype has a single count. The gene calls are TRBV7-2 and TRBJ1-5, with a possible D match to TRBD1 (5 bases). The V end was cut by 5 bases, the J end by 6 bases, with 17 bases between. The CDR3 runs to 15 residues. Germline lookup yields CDR1 SGHTA and CDR2 FQGNSA. CDR3 sequence (DNA): TGTGCCAGCAGCCGGACTAGCGGGGGAGGTCAGCCCCAGCATTTT. Its translation is CASSRTSGGGQPQHF.

This clonotype was picked up many times. The chain couples TRBV7-3 to TRBJ2-3, with no clear D. Germline lookup yields CDR1 SGHTA and CDR2 FQGTGA. This CDR3 is 13 amino acids long. V lost 5 bases and J lost 6, with 12 bases in between. The CDR3 spells CASSPQRRDTQYF. As DNA, the CDR3 is TGTGCCAGCAGCCCCCAACGACGGGATACGCAGTATTTT.

This clonotype was seen many times. V and J are TRBV12-3 or TRBV12-4 and TRBJ1-2, with no clear D. CDR3 size: 14 residues. The V and J ends lost 8 bases and 4 bases respectively, with 17 bases between them. The CDR3 nucleotides read TGTGCCAGCGCCAGCTTTGAGAGAGCCTATGGCTACACCTTC. Its protein is CASASFERAYGYTF.

This chain links TRBV7-6 with TRBJ2-2, with 9 bases matching TRBD2. From germline, CDR1 is SGHVS and CDR2 FNYEAQ. V gave up 5 bases and J gave up 3 bases; unmatched junction bases: 4. CDR3 size: 15 residues. The CDR3 DNA reads TGTGCCAGCAGCGTCGCGGGAGGGTACACCGGGGAGCTGTTTTTT. As protein: CASSVAGGYTGELFF.

This clonotype was recorded at least ten times. The chain has TRBV7-2 and TRBJ2-2, with 8 bases matching TRBD2. CDR3 length: 15 residues. Germline V gene data show CDR1 as SGHTA and CDR2 as FQGNSA. The V segment lost 3 bases and the J segment 6 bases; nucleotides outside the gene matches: 6. The CDR3, as DNA: TGTGCCAGCAGCTTGATGAGGCGGGAGGCCGGGGAGCTGTTTTTT. As protein: CASSLMRREAGELFF.

The V call is TRBV3-1, the J call TRBJ2-7; D might be TRBD1 (6 bases). The CDR3 has 17 residues. From germline, CDR1 is LGHDT and CDR2 YNNKEL (reference sequence). The V gene lost 0 bases and the J gene lost 5 bases, with 20 bases spanning the gap. The CDR3 spells CASSQDRWNRVTNEQYF. CDR3 bases: TGTGCCAGCAGCCAAGATAGATGGAACAGGGTAACTAACGAGCAGTACTTC.

The chain combines TRBV7-9 with TRBJ2-2; 10 positions agree with TRBD2. V gave up 3 bases and J gave up 6 bases; unmatched junction bases: 13. The CDR3 runs 18 residues. Germline CDR1 SEHNR, CDR2 FQNEAQ (reference sequence). The CDR3 region has the DNA TGTGCCAGCAGCTTGGTCCCTCCAGCGGGGGGGGTAGCCGGGGAGCTGTTTTTT. It encodes CASSLVPPAGGVAGELFF.

This clonotype was observed many times. This chain links TRBV19 with TRBJ1-2; D is undetermined. Trimming pared 5 bases from V and 8 bases from J, leaving 18 bases between. Germline lookup yields CDR1 LNHDA and CDR2 SQIVND (reference sequence). The CDR3 consists of 14 residues. In DNA, the CDR3 is TGTGCCAGTAGTCTCTCCCTGACGGAGCGCGGCTACACCTTC. Translating it yields CASSLSLTERGYTF.

This clonotype occurred many times. In DNA, the CDR3 is TGTGCCAGCAGCTATCTCCACATCCACGGGGTCTACGAGCAGTACTTC. Amino acids: CASSYLHIHGVYEQYF. V usage is TRBV13 and J usage is TRBJ2-7; the D gene is possibly TRBD2 (5 bases). Trimming took off 4 bases at V and 3 bases at J, with 19 bases between the two ends. Germline V gives CDR1 PRHDT, CDR2 FYEKMQ (reference sequence). The CDR3 contains 16 residues.

CDR3 nucleotides: TGCAGCGTTGAAGACCCTGGGGGCGCGGGAGAGTACAATGAGCAGTTCTTC. Protein sequence: CSVEDPGGAGEYNEQFF. This chain uses TRBV29-1 with TRBJ2-1; a possible D gene is TRBD2 (7 bases). Trimming removed 0 bases from V and 4 bases from J, with 19 bases in between. This CDR3 comprises 17 residues. Germline CDR1 SQVTM, CDR2 ANQGSEA.